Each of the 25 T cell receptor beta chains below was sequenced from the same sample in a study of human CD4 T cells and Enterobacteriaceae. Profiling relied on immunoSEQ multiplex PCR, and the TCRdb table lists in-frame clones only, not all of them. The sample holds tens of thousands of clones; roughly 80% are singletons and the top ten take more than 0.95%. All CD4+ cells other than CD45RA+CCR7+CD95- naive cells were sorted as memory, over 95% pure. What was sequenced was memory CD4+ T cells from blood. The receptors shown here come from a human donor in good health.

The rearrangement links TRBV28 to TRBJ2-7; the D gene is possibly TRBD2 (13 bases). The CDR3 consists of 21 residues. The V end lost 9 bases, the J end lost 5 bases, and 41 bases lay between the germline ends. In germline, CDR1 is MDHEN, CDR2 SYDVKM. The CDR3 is CASWGDRGRRSGTSGIHEQYF. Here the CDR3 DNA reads TGTGCCAGTTGGGGGGACAGGGGGCGTCGGTCCGGGACTAGCGGGATCCACGAGCAGTACTTC.

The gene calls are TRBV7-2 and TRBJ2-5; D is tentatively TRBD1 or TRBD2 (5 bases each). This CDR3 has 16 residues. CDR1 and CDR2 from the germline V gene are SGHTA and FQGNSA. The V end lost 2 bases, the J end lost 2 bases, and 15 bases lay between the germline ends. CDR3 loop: CASSLNSGSGQETQYF. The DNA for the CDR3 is TGTGCCAGCAGCTTAAATTCAGGGAGTGGGCAAGAGACCCAGTACTTC.

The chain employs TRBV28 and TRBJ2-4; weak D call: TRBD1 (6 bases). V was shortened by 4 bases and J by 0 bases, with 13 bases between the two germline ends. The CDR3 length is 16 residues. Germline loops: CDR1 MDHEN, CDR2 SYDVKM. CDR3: CASSSGTSLAKNIQYF. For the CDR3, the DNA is TGTGCCAGCAGTTCTGGGACAAGTCTAGCCAAAAACATTCAGTACTTC.

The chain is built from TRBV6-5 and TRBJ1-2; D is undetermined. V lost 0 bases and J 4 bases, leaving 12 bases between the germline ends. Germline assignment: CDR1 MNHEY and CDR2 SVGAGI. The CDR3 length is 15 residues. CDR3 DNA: TGTGCCAGCAGTTACTCCGTGGGCGGTGGCTATGGCTACACCTTC. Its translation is CASSYSVGGGYGYTF.

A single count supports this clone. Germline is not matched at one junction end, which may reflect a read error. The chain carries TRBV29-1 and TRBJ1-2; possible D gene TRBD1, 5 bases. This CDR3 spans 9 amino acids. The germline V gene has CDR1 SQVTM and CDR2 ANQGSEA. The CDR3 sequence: CSASEGVAF. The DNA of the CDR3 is TGCAGCGCATCTGAAGGGGTCGCCTTC.

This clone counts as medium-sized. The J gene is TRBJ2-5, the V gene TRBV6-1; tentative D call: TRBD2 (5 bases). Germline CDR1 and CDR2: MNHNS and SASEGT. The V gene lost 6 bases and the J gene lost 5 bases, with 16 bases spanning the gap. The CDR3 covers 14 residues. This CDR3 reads CASRILDVGETQYF. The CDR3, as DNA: TGTGCCAGCAGGATACTAGACGTAGGGGAGACCCAGTACTTC.

The CDR3 nucleotides read TGTGCCAGCAGGCCCGGGACAGGGGGCAAAGATACGCAGTATTTT. It codes for CASRPGTGGKDTQYF. The chain combines TRBV2 with TRBJ2-3, with 12 bases lining up with TRBD1. Per the germline V gene, CDR1 is SNHLY and CDR2 is FYNNEI. This CDR3 spans 15 amino acids. V lost 6 bases, J lost 5 bases, and 6 bases stayed unmatched. Drawing the rest from reference TRBV2 and TRBJ2-3, the complete variable domain is EPEVTQTPSHQVTQMGQEVILRCVPISNHLYFYWYRQILGQKVEFLVSFYNNEISEKSEIFDDQFSVERPDGSNFTLKIRSTKLEDSAMYFCASRPGTGGKDTQYFGPGTRLTVL.

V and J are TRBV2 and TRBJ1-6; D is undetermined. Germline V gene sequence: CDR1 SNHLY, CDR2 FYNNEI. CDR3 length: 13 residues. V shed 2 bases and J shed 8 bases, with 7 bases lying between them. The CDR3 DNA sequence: TGTGCCAGCAGTGAACCTTATTATTCACCCCTCCACTTT. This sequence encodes CASSEPYYSPLHF.

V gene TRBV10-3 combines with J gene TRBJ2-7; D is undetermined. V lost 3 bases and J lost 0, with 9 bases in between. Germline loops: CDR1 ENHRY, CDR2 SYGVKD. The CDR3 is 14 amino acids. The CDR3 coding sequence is TGTGCCATCAGTGATGTCTCGGACTCCTACGAGCAGTACTTC. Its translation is CAISDVSDSYEQYF.

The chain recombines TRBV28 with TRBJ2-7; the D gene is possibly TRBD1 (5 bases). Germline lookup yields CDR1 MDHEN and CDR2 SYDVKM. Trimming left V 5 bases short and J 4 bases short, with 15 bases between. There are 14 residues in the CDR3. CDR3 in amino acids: CASSPQGRGYEQYF. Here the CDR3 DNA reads TGTGCCAGCAGTCCTCAGGGAAGAGGTTACGAGCAGTACTTC.

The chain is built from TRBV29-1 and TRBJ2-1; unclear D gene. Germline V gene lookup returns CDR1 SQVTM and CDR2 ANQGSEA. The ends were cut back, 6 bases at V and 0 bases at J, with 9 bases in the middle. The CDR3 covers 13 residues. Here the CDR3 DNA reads TGCAGCGTCTCCACATACTCCTACAATGAGCAGTTCTTC. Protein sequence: CSVSTYSYNEQFF.

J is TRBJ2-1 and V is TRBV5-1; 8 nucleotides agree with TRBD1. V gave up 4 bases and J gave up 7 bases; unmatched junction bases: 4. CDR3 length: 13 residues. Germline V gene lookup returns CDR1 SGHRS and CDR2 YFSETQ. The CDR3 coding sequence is TGCGCCAGCAGCACTACAGGGGGAAATGAGCAGTTCTTC. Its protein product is CASSTTGGNEQFF.

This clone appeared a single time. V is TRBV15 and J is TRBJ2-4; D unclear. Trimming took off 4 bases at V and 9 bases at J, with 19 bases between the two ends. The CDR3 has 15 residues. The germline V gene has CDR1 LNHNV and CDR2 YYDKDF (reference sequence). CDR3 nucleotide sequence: TGTGCCACCAGCACAACCAAGACTCCTCCGGTCATTCAGTACTTC. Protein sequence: CATSTTKTPPVIQYF.

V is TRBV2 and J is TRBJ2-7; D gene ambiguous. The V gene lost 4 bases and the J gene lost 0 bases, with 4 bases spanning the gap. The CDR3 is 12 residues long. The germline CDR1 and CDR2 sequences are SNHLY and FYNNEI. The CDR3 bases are TGTGCCAGCAGTGGGGACTCCTACGAGCAGTACTTC. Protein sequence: CASSGDSYEQYF.

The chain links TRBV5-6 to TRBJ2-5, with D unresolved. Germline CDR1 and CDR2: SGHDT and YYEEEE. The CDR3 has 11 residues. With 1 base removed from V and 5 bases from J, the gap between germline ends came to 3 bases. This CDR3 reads CASSLRETQYF. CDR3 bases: TGTGCCAGCAGCTTGCGCGAGACCCAGTACTTC.

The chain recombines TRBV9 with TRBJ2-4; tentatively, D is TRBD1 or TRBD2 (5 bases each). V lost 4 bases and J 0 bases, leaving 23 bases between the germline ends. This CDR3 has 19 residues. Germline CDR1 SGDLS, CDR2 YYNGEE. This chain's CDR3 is CASSPGRRASELAKNIQYF. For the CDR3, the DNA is TGTGCCAGCAGCCCGGGGCGACGGGCTTCCGAATTAGCCAAAAACATTCAGTACTTC.

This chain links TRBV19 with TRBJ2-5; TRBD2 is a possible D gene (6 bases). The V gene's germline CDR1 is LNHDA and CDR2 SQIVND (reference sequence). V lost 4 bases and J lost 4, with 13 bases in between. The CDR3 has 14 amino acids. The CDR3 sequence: CASSSGTGRETQYF. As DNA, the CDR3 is TGTGCCAGTAGTAGCGGGACCGGCCGAGAGACCCAGTACTTC.

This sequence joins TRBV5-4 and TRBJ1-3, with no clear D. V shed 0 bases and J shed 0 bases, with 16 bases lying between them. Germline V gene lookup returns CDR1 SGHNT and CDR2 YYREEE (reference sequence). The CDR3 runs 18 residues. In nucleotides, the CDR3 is TGTGCCAGCAGCTTGGGAGGCCAGGCCGGGAGCTCTGGAAACACCATATATTTT. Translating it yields CASSLGGQAGSSGNTIYF.

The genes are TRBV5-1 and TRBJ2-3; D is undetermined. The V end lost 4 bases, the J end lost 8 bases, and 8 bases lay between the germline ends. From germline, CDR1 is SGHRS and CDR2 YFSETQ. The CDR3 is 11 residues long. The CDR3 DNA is TGCGCCAGCAGCGGAGAGAGTACGCAGTATTTT. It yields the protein CASSGESTQYF.

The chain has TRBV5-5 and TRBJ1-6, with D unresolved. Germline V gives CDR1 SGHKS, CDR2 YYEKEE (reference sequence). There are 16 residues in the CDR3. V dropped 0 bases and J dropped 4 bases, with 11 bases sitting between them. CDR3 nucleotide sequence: TGTGCCAGCAGCTTGGCGTCACAGATTTATAATTCACCCCTCCACTTT. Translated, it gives CASSLASQIYNSPLHF.

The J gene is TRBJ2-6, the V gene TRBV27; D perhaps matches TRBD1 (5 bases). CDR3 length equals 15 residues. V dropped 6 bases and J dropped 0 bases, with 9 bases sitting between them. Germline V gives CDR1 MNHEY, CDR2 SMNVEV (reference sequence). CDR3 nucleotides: TGTGCCAGCAGACTACAGGCCTCTGGGGCCAACGTCCTGACTTTC. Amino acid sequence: CASRLQASGANVLTF.

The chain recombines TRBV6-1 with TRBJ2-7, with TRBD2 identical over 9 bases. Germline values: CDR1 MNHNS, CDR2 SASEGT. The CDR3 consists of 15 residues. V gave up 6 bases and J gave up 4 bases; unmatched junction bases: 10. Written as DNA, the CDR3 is TGTGCCAGCAGAGATTATAGCGGGAGAGGGTACGAGCAGTACTTC. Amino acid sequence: CASRDYSGRGYEQYF.

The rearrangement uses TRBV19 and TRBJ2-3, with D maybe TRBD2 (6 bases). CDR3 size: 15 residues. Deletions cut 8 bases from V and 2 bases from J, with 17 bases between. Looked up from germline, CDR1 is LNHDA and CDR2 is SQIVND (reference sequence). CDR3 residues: CASRLGPINTDTQYF. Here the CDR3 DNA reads TGTGCCAGTCGACTAGGCCCTATCAACACAGATACGCAGTATTTT. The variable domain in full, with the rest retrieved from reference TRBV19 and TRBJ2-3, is DGGITQSPKYLFRKEGQNVTLSCEQNLNHDAMYWYRQDPGQGLRLIYYSQIVNDFQKGDIAEGYSVSREKKESFPLTVTSAQKNPTAFYLCASRLGPINTDTQYFGPGTRLTVL.

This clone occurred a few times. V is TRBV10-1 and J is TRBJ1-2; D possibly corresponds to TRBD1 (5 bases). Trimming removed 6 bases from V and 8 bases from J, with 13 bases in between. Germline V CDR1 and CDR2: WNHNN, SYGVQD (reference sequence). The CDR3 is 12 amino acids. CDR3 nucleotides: TGCGCCAGCAGCAACAGGCGAGGGGGCTACACCTTC. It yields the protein CASSNRRGGYTF.

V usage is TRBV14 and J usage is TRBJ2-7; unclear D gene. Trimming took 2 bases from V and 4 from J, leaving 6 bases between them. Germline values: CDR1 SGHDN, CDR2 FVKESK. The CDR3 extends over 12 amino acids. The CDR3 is CASSQIRYEQYF. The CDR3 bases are TGTGCCAGCAGCCAAATTAGGTACGAGCAGTACTTC.